One and the same sample provided the 19 T cell receptor beta chains below, sequenced in a study of breast tumors, draining lymph nodes, adjacent tissues. MiXCR, applied by TCRdb to the multiplex PCR reads, yields one record per CDR3 protein. Of 30,000 to 35,000 distinct CDR3 sequences in the sample, roughly 69% were seen once. Sequencing used breast tumor tissue. Receptor source: a female donor with breast cancer. Some clones in this sample may be carry-over from other donors' samples.

The chain employs TRBV18 and TRBJ2-3, with a tentative D call TRBD1 (6 bases). Per germline, CDR1 KGHSH and CDR2 LQKENI. This CDR3 is built from 13 residues. Trimming removed 2 bases at V and 4 bases at J, with 7 bases between. CDR3 loop: CASSPTGSDTQYF. In DNA, the CDR3 is TGTGCCAGCTCACCAACAGGGTCAGATACGCAGTATTTT.

This clonotype is deemed medium-sized. The chain employs TRBV29-1 and TRBJ2-7; D remains ambiguous. CDR3 length: 9 amino acids. The ends were cut back, 6 bases at V and 2 bases at J, with 2 bases in the middle. Germline V CDR1 and CDR2: SQVTM, ANQGSEA. CDR3 amino acids: CSVPYEQYF. CDR3 in DNA: TGCAGCGTCCCCTACGAGCAGTACTTC.

CDR3 nucleotides: TGCAGTGCTAGAGATCTAGGAGGTGGGCAGGTCCCCTCACCCCTCCACTTT. Protein: CSARDLGGGQVPSPLHF. The chain recombines TRBV20-1 with TRBJ1-6; D is unresolved. Trimming shortened V by 0 bases and J by 10 bases, and 22 bases separated the two germline ends. The CDR3 loop spans 17 amino acids. Germline assignment: CDR1 DFQATT and CDR2 SNEGSKA (reference sequence).

The genes are TRBV25-1 and TRBJ1-6; 7 bases match TRBD1. V lost 1 base to trimming and J lost 4 bases; unmatched junction nucleotides: 4. The CDR3 spans 16 residues. Germline values: CDR1 MGHDK, CDR2 SYGVNS. CDR3 in DNA: TGTGCCAGCAGTGAATGGGACAGCGTGTATAATTCACCCCTCCACTTT. It specifies CASSEWDSVYNSPLHF.

The chain joins TRBV7-2 to TRBJ1-2; D unresolved. CDR3 size: 12 residues. Germline V gene sequence: CDR1 SGHTA, CDR2 FQGNSA. V was pared by 5 bases and J by 8 bases, with 12 bases between. DNA for the CDR3: TGTGCCAGCAGCCCTAGCTGGGGAGGCTACACCTTC. It specifies CASSPSWGGYTF.

Details on this clonotype: One end of the junction fails to match germline, which may point to a read error. This CDR3 reads CASSRLAGGYSEPFF. CDR3 nucleotide sequence: TGTGCCAGCAGTAGGCTAGCGGGAGGTTACAGTGAGCCGTTCTTC. V usage is TRBV9 and J usage is TRBJ2-1, with 11 bases fitting TRBD2. The CDR3 loop spans 15 amino acids. The germline V gene encodes CDR1 SGDLS and CDR2 YYNGEE.

This chain uses TRBV12-3 or TRBV12-4 with TRBJ2-1, with 10 bases fitting TRBD2. The CDR3 contains 16 residues. V lost 4 bases to trimming and J lost 2 bases; unmatched junction nucleotides: 5. This CDR3 reads CASSSYGTSAYNEQFF. Written as DNA, the CDR3 is TGTGCCAGCAGTTCCTACGGGACTAGCGCCTACAATGAGCAGTTCTTC.

The rearrangement joins TRBV6-5 to TRBJ2-7; 9 bases line up with TRBD1. Looked up from germline, CDR1 is MNHEY and CDR2 is SVGAGI. The CDR3 spans 16 residues. V trimming: 2 bases; J trimming: 0 bases; junction bases outside the gene matches: 5. CDR3 loop: CASSYRVTGGSYEQYF. CDR3 coding DNA: TGTGCCAGCAGTTACCGAGTGACAGGGGGCTCCTACGAGCAGTACTTC.

As concerns this clonotype: The CDR3 does not close with the conserved phenylalanine or tryptophan, likely indicating a read error. It is unclear where the CDR3 begins or ends on the DNA, so no DNA is shown, and the CDR3 is as TCRdb lists it. This chain uses TRBV12-3 or TRBV12-4 with TRBJ2-3; the table names TRBD2, a call not compared with the DNA. Ends included, the CDR3 has 11 residues. This chain's CDR3 is CASSLVAGGPL.

This sequence joins TRBV2 and TRBJ2-2; D is uncertain. Trimming took off 8 bases at V and 6 bases at J, with 7 bases between the two ends. Germline V gives CDR1 SNHLY, CDR2 FYNNEI. There are 11 residues in the CDR3. CDR3 sequence (DNA): TGTGCCAGCGGTGGACCCGGGGAGCTGTTTTTT. This encodes CASGGPGELFF.

The chain recombines TRBV4-3 with TRBJ2-7, with D possibly matching TRBD2 (6 bases). The ends were cut back, 0 bases at V and 3 bases at J, with 12 bases in the middle. The CDR3 runs 15 residues. The germline CDR1 and CDR2 sequences are LGHNA and YSLEER. CDR3 sequence reads: CASSQDGRSHYEQYF. The DNA of the CDR3 is TGCGCCAGCAGCCAAGATGGGAGGTCCCACTACGAGCAGTACTTC.

This clonotype showed up just once. This rearrangement joins TRBV7-2 to TRBJ2-7; 9 positions match TRBD1. CDR3 length equals 15 residues. The V gene end was trimmed by 1 base and the J gene end by 7 bases; junction bases not matched to a gene: 8. CDR1 and CDR2 (germline): SGHTA, FQGNSA. In DNA form, the CDR3 reads TGTGCCAGCAGCTTAGAACTACAGGGGGCGCGGGAGCAGTACTTC. This gives the protein CASSLELQGAREQYF.

Regarding this clonotype: The germline gene is not matched at one end of the junction; a read error may be the cause. The chain links TRBV12-3 or TRBV12-4 to TRBJ2-3, with 7 bases that match TRBD1. The CDR3 extends over 13 amino acids. This CDR3 reads CASSPGTVRYAVF. The CDR3 DNA reads TGTGCCAGCAGTCCAGGGACAGTCAGATACGCAGTATTT.

The chain is built from TRBV20-1 and TRBJ2-7; TRBD2 matches 12 bases. Per germline, CDR1 DFQATT and CDR2 SNEGSKA (reference sequence). V gave up 0 bases and J gave up 4 bases; unmatched junction bases: 1. This CDR3 is built from 14 residues. Written as DNA, the CDR3 is TGCAGTGCTAGAGACGGACTAGCGGGATACGAGCAGTACTTC. It translates to CSARDGLAGYEQYF.

The chain recombines TRBV7-9 with TRBJ1-4, with D possibly matching TRBD1 (5 bases). The CDR3 has 15 amino acids. CDR1 SEHNR and CDR2 FQNEAQ come from the germline V gene (reference sequence). Trimming took 2 bases from V and 6 from J, leaving 13 bases between them. The CDR3 protein is CASSLHGGGDEKLFF. DNA for the CDR3: TGTGCCAGCAGCTTACACGGGGGAGGAGATGAAAAACTGTTTTTT.

J is TRBJ2-3 and V is TRBV9, with unresolved D. The CDR3 is 17 amino acids. CDR1 is SGDLS and CDR2 is YYNGEE in the germline V gene. V lost 4 bases and J 2 bases, leaving 20 bases between the germline ends. CDR3 nucleotide sequence: TGTGCCAGCAGCTTAGGAATGCCGTTAACCTACACAGATACGCAGTATTTT. It encodes CASSLGMPLTYTDTQYF.

This clonotype was counted a single time. The V call is TRBV6-1, the J call TRBJ2-7; the match to TRBD1 covers 8 bases. The trim removed 5 bases at V and 3 bases at J, leaving 3 bases unmatched. This CDR3 comprises 13 residues. The germline V gene has CDR1 MNHNS and CDR2 SASEGT. The CDR3 region has the DNA TGTGCCAGCAGTACCACAGGGGGCTACGAGCAGTACTTC. Encoded protein: CASSTTGGYEQYF.

The sample holds a few counts of this clonotype. This chain links TRBV20-1 with TRBJ2-5; D unclear. The CDR3 extends over 13 amino acids. Trimming stripped 8 bases from V and 4 bases from J, with 17 bases between. Germline V gene data show CDR1 as DFQATT and CDR2 as SNEGSKA (reference sequence). In DNA form, the CDR3 reads TGCAGTTCACGCCCAGCCAGTCGAGAGACCCAGTACTTC. It translates to CSSRPASRETQYF.

This clonotype was counted a few times. The rearrangement links TRBV13 to TRBJ1-1; the D is unclear. The CDR3 has 16 amino acids. The germline V gene has CDR1 PRHDT and CDR2 FYEKMQ (reference sequence). The V end was cut by 4 bases, the J end by 1 base, with 16 bases between. The CDR3 DNA reads as TGTGCCAGCAGCTCCGGAACCTACGGAGGGAACACTGAAGCTTTCTTT. Its protein is CASSSGTYGGNTEAFF.